Listed below are T cell receptor beta chains from one sample, sequenced in a study of cytomegalovirus exposure and HLA in healthy donors. Clones were sequenced by immunoSEQ multiplex PCR, and TCRdb holds only the in-frame ones, with some missing. There are 100,000 or so clones in the sample; 60% to 80% occur only once, and approximately 3% lies in the top ten. Material: PBMCs. Every receptor here comes from a man aged 25-45 years in good health and CMV-seronegative. Both conserved end residues are part of each CDR3. D genes are given only for firm matches. Size tells how often a clone was seen (once, few, many) or the class of an expanded clone, and some rows leave it out.

>.|TRBV5-4|TRBJ2-7|.
TGTGCCAGCAGCTCCGCGGGACCAACGGAGCAGTACTTC
CASSSAGPTEQYF
>TRBD2|TRBV4-2|TRBJ2-7|.
TGTGCCAGCAGCCAAGGACTAGCGGGAGAGTCCTACGAGCAGTACTTC
CASSQGLAGESYEQYF
>.|TRBV27|TRBJ1-4|.
TGTGCCAGCAGTCCCAACCGACTCCTACAGGGTGAAAAACTGTTTTTT
CASSPNRLLQGEKLFF
>.|TRBV15|TRBJ1-4|.
TGTGCCACCAGCATTCGGTCAGCGAATGAAAAACTGTTTTTT
CATSIRSANEKLFF
>.|TRBV6-5|TRBJ2-1|.
TGTGCCAGCAGTTTTAGAGGCGGCAATGAGCAGTTCTTC
CASSFRGGNEQFF
>.|TRBV11-1|TRBJ2-3|.
TGTGCCAGCAGCTTGGAGAGGGAAGATACGCAGTATTTT
CASSLEREDTQYF
>.|TRBV9|TRBJ2-2|few
TGTGCCAGCAGCGCCTCTCGGGGAAACACCGGGGAGCTGTTTTTT
CASSASRGNTGELFF
>.|TRBV10-3|TRBJ1-1|.
TGTGCCATCAGTGACGGACAGAACATGAACACTGAAGCTTTCTTT
CAISDGQNMNTEAFF
>TRBD1|TRBV7-6|TRBJ2-1|few
TGTGCCAGCAGCTTAGGACAGGGCTATGAGCAGTTCTTC
CASSLGQGYEQFF
>.|TRBV5-6|TRBJ2-6|few
TGTGCCAGCAGCTTGGCCCCGACAGGATCTGGGGCCAACGTCCTGACTTTC
CASSLAPTGSGANVLTF
>TRBD2|TRBV4-1|TRBJ2-1|.
TGCGCCAGCAGCCAATCCCTAGCGGGAGGTTCCTACAATGAGCAGTTCTTC
CASSQSLAGGSYNEQFF
>.|TRBV27|TRBJ2-7|.
TGTGCCAGCGGTTCTCTCCCGAGCTCCTACGAGCAGTACTTC
CASGSLPSSYEQYF
>.|TRBV4-3|TRBJ2-7|few
TGCGCCAGCAGCCGCTCAGGGGGGCAGCTCTACGAGCAGTACTTC
CASSRSGGQLYEQYF
>TRBD2|TRBV7-6|TRBJ2-7|.
TGTGCCGCTCTTGTACCCCGTAGCGGGAGATTCGAGCAGTACTTC
CAALVPRSGRFEQYF
>TRBD1|TRBV9|TRBJ2-2|.
TGTGCCAGCAGCGTAGGACAGGGACCCGCCGGGGAGCTGTTTTTT
CASSVGQGPAGELFF
>.|TRBV6-6|TRBJ2-7|.
TGTGCCAGCAACCGGGACTTAAAAAGGGGCGAGCAGTACTTC
CASNRDLKRGEQYF
>TRBD1|TRBV19|TRBJ2-2|.
TGTGCCAGTTCCCGGACAGGGGGGATGAACACCGGGGAGCTGTTTTTT
CASSRTGGMNTGELFF
>.|TRBV7-9|TRBJ2-1|few
TGTGCCAGCAGCACCATCCAGCGAAGGAGCTCCTACAATGAGCAGTTCTTC
CASSTIQRRSSYNEQFF
>.|TRBV5-1|TRBJ1-2|.
TGCGCCAGCAGCGTCGACAGTTATGGCTACACCTTC
CASSVDSYGYTF
>.|TRBV27|TRBJ1-5|.
TGTGCCAGCAGTCAACGGACAGAACTGTATAGCAATCAGCCCCAGCATTTT
CASSQRTELYSNQPQHF
>.|TRBV29-1|TRBJ1-4|.
TGCAGCGCCCGCGGTGGGGGGGAAAAACTGTTTTTT
CSARGGGEKLFF
>.|TRBV4-1|TRBJ2-5|.
TGCGCCAGCAGCCAAGATAGATTGGGGGGAGAGACCCAGTACTTC
CASSQDRLGGETQYF
>.|TRBV4-2|TRBJ2-2|few
TGTGCCAGCGAGGTAGGCTGGGCCGGGGAGCTGTTTTTT
CASEVGWAGELFF
>TRBD2|TRBV6-4|TRBJ2-1|few
TGTGCCAGCAGTGAAGGACGCCCATCAGCGGGGTATGAGCAGTTCTTC
CASSEGRPSAGYEQFF
>.|TRBV28|TRBJ2-5|few
TGTGCCAGCAGCGATGCGAGTACCCAGTACTTC
CASSDASTQYF
>.|TRBV11-3|TRBJ1-1|.
TGTGCCAGCAGCTTAGGCGCGGCCCAGCACACTGAAGCTTTCTTT
CASSLGAAQHTEAFF
>TRBD2|TRBV15|TRBJ2-1|.
TGTGCCACCAGCAGAGATGGGGCTAGCGGGACCATTCGGGGGAATGAGCAGTTCTTC
CATSRDGASGTIRGNEQFF
>.|TRBV15|TRBJ2-7|.
TGTGCCACCAGCAGAGAACAATTAGCATACGAGCAGTACTTC
CATSREQLAYEQYF
>.|TRBV18|TRBJ2-1|.
TGTGCCAGCTCACCGCGGAACGCCAAGGCCTACAATGAGCAGTTCTTC
CASSPRNAKAYNEQFF
>.|TRBV5-1|TRBJ1-5|.
TGCGCCAGCAGCCCGGGAGATAGCAATCAGCCCCAGCATTTT
CASSPGDSNQPQHF
>.|TRBV18|TRBJ1-4|.
TGTGCCAGCTCATACTCAACTAATGAAAAACTGTTTTTT
CASSYSTNEKLFF
>TRBD2|TRBV5-1|TRBJ2-1|.
TGCGCCAGCAGCCTGCCACTAGCGGGAGGGGACAATGAGCAGTTCTTC
CASSLPLAGGDNEQFF
>.|TRBV20-1|TRBJ1-1|.
TGCAGTGCCGGACTTGGAGCTTTCTTT
CSAGLGAFF